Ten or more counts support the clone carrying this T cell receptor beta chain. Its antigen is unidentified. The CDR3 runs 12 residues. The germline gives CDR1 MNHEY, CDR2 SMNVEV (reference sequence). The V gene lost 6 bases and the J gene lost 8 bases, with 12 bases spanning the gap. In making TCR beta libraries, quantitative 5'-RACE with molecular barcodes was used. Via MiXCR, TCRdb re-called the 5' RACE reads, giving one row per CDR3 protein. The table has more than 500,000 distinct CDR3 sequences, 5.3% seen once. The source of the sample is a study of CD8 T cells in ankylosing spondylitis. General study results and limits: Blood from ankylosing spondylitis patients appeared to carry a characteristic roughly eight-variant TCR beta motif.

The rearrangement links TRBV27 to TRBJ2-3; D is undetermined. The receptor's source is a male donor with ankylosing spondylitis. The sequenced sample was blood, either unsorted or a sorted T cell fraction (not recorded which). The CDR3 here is CASSRAPGTQYF. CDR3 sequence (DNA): TGTGCCAGCAGCCGAGCCCCAGGTACGCAGTATTTT.